The sequence of this TCR beta chain was determined in a study of blood T cell repertoires in COVID-19. The ends lost 4 bases at V and 4 bases at J; junction bases unmatched: 12. Germline values: CDR1 SGHRS, CDR2 YFSETQ. CDR3 size: 16 residues. Some clones are missing from TCRdb's copy, which holds only in-frame ones; the method was immunoSEQ multiplex PCR. The sample yields approximately 360,000 clones, around nine tenths seen once. The J gene is TRBJ1-2, the V gene TRBV5-1; 8 nucleotides match TRBD1. The clonotype originates from a woman between 25 and 40 years old with acute COVID-19. The sample was PBMCs or T cells enriched from blood (not recorded which). CDR3 amino acids: CASSPLRRQGFYGYTF. The CDR3 DNA is TGCGCCAGCAGCCCGCTTCGCCGACAGGGGTTCTATGGCTACACCTTC.